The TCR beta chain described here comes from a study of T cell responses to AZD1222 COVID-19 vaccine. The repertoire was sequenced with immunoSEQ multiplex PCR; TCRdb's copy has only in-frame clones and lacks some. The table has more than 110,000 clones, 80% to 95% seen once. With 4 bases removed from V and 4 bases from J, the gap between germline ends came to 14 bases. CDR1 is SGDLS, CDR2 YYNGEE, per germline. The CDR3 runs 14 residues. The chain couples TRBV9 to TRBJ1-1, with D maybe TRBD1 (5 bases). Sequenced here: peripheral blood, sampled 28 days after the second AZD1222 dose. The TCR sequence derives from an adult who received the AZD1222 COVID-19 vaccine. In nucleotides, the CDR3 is TGTGCCAGCAGCCTAGGGGTCCGAACCACTGAAGCTTTCTTT. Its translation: CASSLGVRTTEAFF.